The 27 T cell receptor beta chains given below trace back to one sample, sequenced in a study of cytomegalovirus exposure and HLA in healthy donors. Primers for the PCR totalled 60 Vbeta and 13 Jbeta. Sequencing was performed with immunoSEQ multiplex PCR; in TCRdb, only in-frame clones are kept and a portion is missing. The repertoire includes about 120,000 clones, about 76% of them detected once, and about 32% sits in the top ten. The sample taken for sequencing was PBMCs. These receptor sequences come from a man aged 60 to 75 in good health and CMV-seropositive.

V gene TRBV4-1 combines with J gene TRBJ1-3, with TRBD1 as a possible D gene (5 bases). Trimming removed 0 bases from V and 2 bases from J, with 14 bases in between. Germline CDR1 and CDR2: MGHRA and YSYEKL. The CDR3 length is 17 residues. CDR3 sequence reads: CASSQERGVGAGNTIYF. The CDR3 region has the DNA TGCGCCAGCAGCCAAGAGCGGGGTGTGGGGGCTGGAAACACCATATATTTT.

V gene TRBV2 combines with J gene TRBJ1-6; 11 bases align to TRBD1. Germline V lookup: CDR1 SNHLY, CDR2 FYNNEI. The CDR3 sequence is 14 residues long. V lost 8 bases, J lost 9 bases, and 6 bases stayed unmatched. The CDR3 nucleotides are TGTGCCAGCCAAGGACAGGGGGCAAGTTCACCCCTCCACTTT. Translated: CASQGQGASSPLHF.

This chain joins TRBV5-1 and TRBJ2-5, with D maybe TRBD2 (6 bases). The J call may be in error: the DNA end matches TRBJ2-7 better. This CDR3 contains 14 residues. Germline V gene sequence: CDR1 SGHRS, CDR2 YFSETQ. CDR3 region: CASSNTRGNYEQYF. The CDR3 nucleotides read TGCGCCAGCAGCAATACACGGGGGAACTACGAGCAGTACTTC.

This clone has a single count. This chain uses TRBV15 with TRBJ2-7; 12 bases agree with TRBD2. J was trimmed by 0 bases and V by 1 base; bases with no gene match: 1. The CDR3 length is 16 residues. From germline, CDR1 is LNHNV and CDR2 YYDKDF (reference sequence). The CDR3 sequence: CATSRALAGGSYEQYF. The CDR3 DNA reads TGTGCCACCAGCAGAGCACTAGCGGGGGGCTCCTACGAGCAGTACTTC.

The chain uses TRBV5-1 and TRBJ1-4; TRBD1 might be the D (6 bases). The V gene lost 2 bases and the J gene lost 2 bases, with 10 bases spanning the gap. Germline V gene sequence: CDR1 SGHRS, CDR2 YFSETQ. This CDR3 comprises 15 residues. CDR3 amino acids: CASSLVQGTNEKLFF. As DNA, the CDR3 is TGCGCCAGCAGCTTAGTACAGGGTACTAATGAAAAACTGTTTTTT. Based on the CDR3 plus reference TRBV5-1 and TRBJ1-4, the full variable domain is KAGVTQTPRYLIKTRGQQVTLSCSPISGHRSVSWYQQTPGQGLQFLFEYFSETQRNKGNFPGRFSGRQFSNSRSEMNVSTLELGDSALYLCASSLVQGTNEKLFFGSGTQLSVL.

This rearrangement joins TRBV27 to TRBJ1-1, with D hard to call. CDR3 size: 13 residues. With 4 bases removed from V and 0 bases from J, the gap between germline ends came to 6 bases. The germline V gene encodes CDR1 MNHEY and CDR2 SMNVEV (reference sequence). The CDR3, as DNA: TGTGCCAGCAGTTCTAGACTGAACACTGAAGCTTTCTTT. Translating it yields CASSSRLNTEAFF.

The chain links TRBV6-1 to TRBJ2-1; D remains ambiguous. Germline CDR1 MNHNS, CDR2 SASEGT. This CDR3 comprises 16 residues. V was clipped by 2 bases and J by 0 bases, with 11 bases between them. In nucleotides, the CDR3 is TGTGCCAGCAGTGAATTTGGGCCGAGCTCCTACAATGAGCAGTTCTTC. It specifies CASSEFGPSSYNEQFF.

The chain carries TRBV6-5 and TRBJ2-5, with unresolved D. V dropped 0 bases and J dropped 5 bases, with 10 bases sitting between them. Germline CDR1 and CDR2: MNHEY and SVGAGI. This CDR3 has 14 amino acids. The CDR3 loop reads CASSYSLEMETQYF. CDR3 nucleotides: TGTGCCAGCAGTTACTCGTTGGAGATGGAGACCCAGTACTTC.

The chain uses TRBV30 and TRBJ2-6, with D possibly matching TRBD2 (5 bases). This CDR3 comprises 16 residues. Germline values: CDR1 GTSNPN, CDR2 SVGIG (reference sequence). Trimming removed 3 bases from V and 0 bases from J, with 12 bases in between. The CDR3: CAWRALGSSGANVLTF. In DNA form, the CDR3 reads TGTGCCTGGAGGGCTTTAGGGAGCTCTGGGGCCAACGTCCTGACTTTC.

This clone was detected once. The chain recombines TRBV25-1 with TRBJ2-1, with 7 bases lining up with TRBD1. The CDR3 totals 15 residues. Germline assignment: CDR1 MGHDK and CDR2 SYGVNS. J was trimmed by 5 bases and V by 2 bases; bases with no gene match: 6. Written as DNA, the CDR3 is TGTGCCAGCAGTGAACCCCGGACAGGAGACAATGAGCAGTTCTTC. Protein: CASSEPRTGDNEQFF.

The V gene is TRBV28, the J gene TRBJ1-2; D is possibly TRBD1 (5 bases). CDR3 size: 13 residues. Trimming took 4 bases from V and 8 from J, leaving 14 bases between them. Germline CDR1 and CDR2: MDHEN and SYDVKM. The CDR3 sequence: CASSSPGYRGYTF. DNA of the CDR3: TGTGCCAGCAGTTCTCCAGGGTATCGGGGCTACACCTTC.

This clone has only one observation. The genes are TRBV18 and TRBJ2-7; 8 bases map to TRBD2. CDR3 size: 15 residues. J was trimmed by 6 bases and V by 1 base; bases with no gene match: 8. Germline lookup yields CDR1 KGHSH and CDR2 LQKENI. The CDR3 region has the DNA TGTGCCAGCTCACCACTTACAATTGGACTAGCCGAGCAGTACTTC. Protein product: CASSPLTIGLAEQYF.

This clone was found once. V and J are TRBV10-3 and TRBJ2-1; TRBD2 matches 10 bases. CDR1 and CDR2 (germline): ENHRY, SYGVKD. V dropped 6 bases and J dropped 9; count of bases not matched to a gene: 2. CDR3 length: 12 residues. The CDR3, as DNA: TGTGCCATCAGGAGGACTAGCGGTGAGCAGTTCTTC. Amino acid sequence: CAIRRTSGEQFF.

This clone was observed a handful of times. The V and J genes are TRBV7-6 and TRBJ2-5; 9 bases are a match to TRBD2. V trimming: 4 bases; J trimming: 5 bases; junction bases outside the gene matches: 8. This CDR3 spans 15 amino acids. Germline V gives CDR1 SGHVS, CDR2 FNYEAQ. CDR3 amino acids: CASSSNSGRRETQYF. The CDR3 DNA follows: TGTGCCAGCAGCTCCAATAGCGGGAGAAGGGAGACCCAGTACTTC.

The rearrangement joins TRBV21-1 to TRBJ2-7; TRBD1, the D gene given by the table, was not confirmed from the DNA. TRBV21-1 is flagged as a pseudogene. CDR3 length equals 14 residues. This CDR3 reads CASRRDILTYEQYF. For the CDR3, the DNA is TGTGCCAGCCGCCGGGACATCTTAACCTACGAGCAGTACTTC.

This clone was observed a handful of times. The V gene is TRBV5-6, the J gene TRBJ2-3, with D tentatively TRBD2 (5 bases). V dropped 0 bases and J dropped 7 bases, with 9 bases sitting between them. The CDR3 is 13 residues long. Germline CDR1 reads SGHDT; CDR2 reads YYEEEE. DNA for the CDR3: TGTGCCAGCAGCTTGGCCGCGGGCTATACGCAGTATTTT. It translates to CASSLAAGYTQYF.

The chain carries TRBV5-6 and TRBJ1-2; D uncertain. The V gene lost 4 bases and the J gene lost 4 bases, with 20 bases spanning the gap. This CDR3 is built from 16 residues. From germline, CDR1 is SGHDT and CDR2 YYEEEE. The CDR3 spells CASSKGSRDPFYGYTF. CDR3 sequence (DNA): TGTGCCAGCAGCAAAGGTTCACGGGATCCTTTCTATGGCTACACCTTC.

This clone has only one observation. The chain links TRBV7-3 to TRBJ1-1, with 10 bases that match TRBD1. Trimming at V came to 0 bases and at J to 4 bases, leaving 14 bases not matched to a gene. Per germline, CDR1 SGHTA and CDR2 FQGTGA. This CDR3 comprises 19 residues. The chain's CDR3 is CASSLTTLGQGKVGTEAFF. DNA of the CDR3: TGTGCCAGCAGCTTAACAACTCTGGGACAGGGGAAGGTCGGCACTGAAGCTTTCTTT.

This clone turned up a few times. The chain combines TRBV28 with TRBJ2-4; 9 positions agree with TRBD2. V shed 7 bases and J 4 bases; nucleotides not matched to a gene: 8. Germline V gene lookup returns CDR1 MDHEN and CDR2 SYDVKM. The CDR3 totals 15 residues. The CDR3 DNA sequence: TGTGCCAGCACCGTTGGCGGGGGGGGGAAAAACATTCAGTACTTC. The encoded protein is CASTVGGGGKNIQYF.

This clone was recorded once. CDR3 in amino acids: CASSVALSRGPSTDTQYF. The CDR3 DNA sequence: TGTGCCAGCAGCGTAGCCTTGTCCAGGGGGCCCAGCACAGATACGCAGTATTTT. This rearrangement joins TRBV9 to TRBJ2-3; 8 nucleotides match TRBD1. The CDR3 has 18 residues. V gave up 0 bases and J gave up 0 bases; unmatched junction bases: 9. CDR1 and CDR2 (germline): SGDLS, YYNGEE.

Written as DNA, the CDR3 is TGTGCCAGCAGCTTAAACCCCCAGGCATCGGGGACCGGGGAGCTGTTTTTT. This codes for CASSLNPQASGTGELFF. V gene TRBV7-3 combines with J gene TRBJ2-2; D might be TRBD2 (5 bases). V was pared by 1 base and J by 5 bases, with 17 bases between. The CDR3 has 17 amino acids. Germline loops: CDR1 SGHTA, CDR2 FQGTGA. Full variable domain (remainder filled in from reference TRBV7-3 and TRBJ2-2): GAGVSQTPSNKVTEKGKYVELRCDPISGHTALYWYRQSLGQGPEFLIYFQGTGAADDSGLPNDRFFAVRPEGSVSTLKIQRTERGDSAVYLCASSLNPQASGTGELFFGEGSRLTVL.

The rearrangement joins TRBV2 to TRBJ1-4, with D uncertain. Looked up from germline, CDR1 is SNHLY and CDR2 is FYNNEI. CDR3 length: 13 amino acids. V shed 7 bases and J shed 0 bases, with 6 bases lying between them. The CDR3 nucleotides are TGTGCCAGCATATCCGCAACTAATGAAAAACTGTTTTTT. It codes for CASISATNEKLFF.

The count of this clone is one. The chain employs TRBV21-1 and TRBJ1-1; TRBD1 is the table's D call, not checked against the DNA. TRBV21-1 is reported as a pseudogene. CDR3 length: 13 residues. The CDR3 sequence is CASSKGQGAEAFF. CDR3 bases: TGTGCCAGCAGCAAGGGACAGGGCGCCGAAGCTTTCTTT.

V gene TRBV19 combines with J gene TRBJ1-5; TRBD1 is a possible D gene (6 bases). The V gene lost 3 bases and the J gene lost 1 base, with 13 bases spanning the gap. Germline V gene data show CDR1 as LNHDA and CDR2 as SQIVND (reference sequence). CDR3 length: 16 residues. The CDR3 protein is CASSIGRGTSNQPQHF. CDR3 sequence (DNA): TGTGCCAGTAGTATTGGCAGGGGTACAAGCAATCAGCCCCAGCATTTT.

V gene TRBV7-9 combines with J gene TRBJ1-3; weak D call: TRBD1 (5 bases). V was clipped by 4 bases and J by 0 bases, with 13 bases between them. The germline V gene has CDR1 SEHNR and CDR2 FQNEAQ (reference sequence). CDR3 length: 16 amino acids. CDR3 DNA sequence: TGTGCCAGCAGCTGGGGACTGTCGAGCTCTGGAAACACCATATATTTT. Its translation is CASSWGLSSSGNTIYF. Drawing the rest from reference TRBV7-9 and TRBJ1-3, the complete variable domain is DTGVSQNPRHKITKRGQNVTFRCDPISEHNRLYWYRQTLGQGPEFLTYFQNEAQLEKSRLLSDRFSAERPKGSFSTLEIQRTEQGDSAMYLCASSWGLSSSGNTIYFGEGSWLTVV.

This clone was observed a single time. The chain is built from TRBV27 and TRBJ1-1; D is unclear. This CDR3 has 15 residues. V lost 1 base to trimming and J lost 1 base, with 10 bases between them. In germline, CDR1 is MNHEY, CDR2 SMNVEV (reference sequence). The CDR3 reads CASSLYPDPNTEAFF. In nucleotides, the CDR3 is TGTGCCAGCAGTTTATATCCAGATCCGAACACTGAAGCTTTCTTT.

The rearrangement links TRBV5-1 to TRBJ1-2; no clear D gene. Per germline, CDR1 SGHRS and CDR2 YFSETQ. V was shortened by 0 bases and J by 5 bases, with 14 bases between the two germline ends. The CDR3 is 15 amino acids. The CDR3 nucleotides read TGCGCCAGCAGCTTGGTTATGCAGGCGGGGTATGGCTACACCTTC. Translated, it gives CASSLVMQAGYGYTF. Looking up the rest from reference TRBV5-1 and TRBJ1-2 gives the full variable domain: KAGVTQTPRYLIKTRGQQVTLSCSPISGHRSVSWYQQTPGQGLQFLFEYFSETQRNKGNFPGRFSGRQFSNSRSEMNVSTLELGDSALYLCASSLVMQAGYGYTFGSGTRLTVV.